This TCR beta chain was sequenced for a study of blood T cells in healthy people across ages. Study-level information: Researchers report that template switching captured about one barcoded beta molecule per two T cells.

A second PCR of roughly 7 to 11 cycles used a sample-barcoded 5' primer and a J-beta primer mix. MiXCR, run by TCRdb on the 5' RACE reads, gives a single entry per CDR3 protein. In the table there are approximately 2,000,000 distinct CDR3 sequences, approximately 39% of which are singletons. Peripheral blood was drawn, roughly 10 milliliters per donor. Each sample gave at least 7 million isolated PBMCs. J was trimmed by 3 bases and V by 1 base; bases with no gene match: 5. Germline V CDR1 and CDR2: SGHNT, YENEEA. The CDR3 consists of 15 residues. Input material: blood. V is TRBV11-3 and J is TRBJ1-2; 7 bases match TRBD1. This TCR derives from a human donor in good health. In DNA form, the CDR3 reads TGTGCCAGCAGCTTAGCTGGAGGGGGCTACTATGGCTACACCTTC. Amino acid sequence: CASSLAGGGYYGYTF.